Listed below are T cell receptor beta chains from one sample, sequenced in a study of cytomegalovirus exposure and HLA in healthy donors. Data came from immunoSEQ multiplex PCR; TCRdb stores just in-frame clones and leaves some out. The table records about 120,000 clones, 60% to 80% of them present only once. The sequenced sample was PBMCs. Receptors originate from a man between 25 and 39 years old in good health and CMV-seronegative. Both conserved end residues are part of each CDR3. D genes are given only for firm matches. Only part of the rows carry a size: once, few, many, or a class if the clone is expanded.

d_call j_call v_call clone_size cdr3_aa cdr3_nt
- TRBJ2-2 TRBV4-3 - CASKETLNTGELFF TGCGCCAGCAAAGAGACACTGAACACCGGGGAGCTGTTTTTT
- TRBJ2-7 TRBV5-4 - CASSPWGRSYEQYF TGTGCCAGCAGTCCGTGGGGCCGCTCCTACGAGCAGTACTTC
- TRBJ1-5 TRBV10-2 - CASSEHRKANQPQHF TGCGCCAGCAGTGAGCACAGAAAGGCCAATCAGCCCCAGCATTTT
TRBD2 TRBJ2-7 TRBV27 - CASSSSAGALSYEQYF TGTGCCAGCAGCTCCTCAGCGGGGGCGCTCTCCTACGAGCAGTACTTC
- TRBJ2-2 TRBV5-1 - CASSFDSTGELFF TGCGCCAGCAGCTTTGACTCGACCGGGGAGCTGTTTTTT
- TRBJ2-7 TRBV29-1 - CSVEGGGDSSYEQYF TGCAGCGTTGAAGGTGGCGGGGATAGCTCCTACGAGCAGTACTTC
- TRBJ1-4 TRBV28 - CASSRTVEGEKLFF TGTGCCAGCAGTAGGACAGTAGAGGGTGAAAAACTGTTTTTT
TRBD2 TRBJ2-3 TRBV13 few CASSLRLAGPSTDTQYF TGTGCCAGCAGCTTGCGACTAGCGGGGCCTAGCACAGATACGCAGTATTTT
TRBD1 TRBJ1-5 TRBV6-5 - CASRARTGANQPQHF TGTGCCAGCAGGGCCCGGACAGGGGCCAATCAGCCCCAGCATTTT
- TRBJ2-7 TRBV5-1 - CASSLDRPTDEQYF TGCGCCAGCAGCTTGGACAGGCCCACGGACGAGCAGTACTTC
TRBD1 TRBJ1-2 TRBV5-1 once CASSLKGQGEGYGYTF TGCGCCAGCAGCTTGAAAGGACAGGGGGAAGGCTATGGCTACACCTTC
TRBD2 TRBJ2-1 TRBV19 - CATAGGAGAIEQFF TGTGCCACCGCGGGGGGGGCGGGGGCTATTGAGCAGTTCTTC
- TRBJ2-4 TRBV7-2 once CASSLLAQGYKNIQYF TGTGCCAGCAGCTTACTGGCGCAGGGATACAAAAACATTCAGTACTTC
- TRBJ2-7 TRBV7-9 few CASGDQGRGYEQYF TGTGCCAGCGGGGATCAGGGGCGCGGGTACGAGCAGTACTTC
TRBD1 TRBJ2-7 TRBV27 - CASSFFGQGVHEQYF TGTGCCAGCAGTTTTTTCGGACAGGGGGTCCACGAGCAGTACTTC
TRBD1 TRBJ2-5 TRBV6-1 - CASRGTGGIQETQYF TGTGCCAGCAGGGGGACAGGGGGGATCCAAGAGACCCAGTACTTC
TRBD2 TRBJ2-5 TRBV19 - CASSIQRVAGGYQETQYF TGTGCCAGTAGTATTCAGCGGGTAGCGGGGGGTTACCAAGAGACCCAGTACTTC
TRBD1 TRBJ2-4 TRBV7-2 few CASSPGQGAVIQYF TGTGCCAGCAGCCCCGGACAGGGGGCAGTAATTCAGTACTTC
- TRBJ1-6 TRBV5-6 - CASSKRHNIGPLHF TGTGCCAGCAGCAAACGACATAATATAGGCCCCCTCCACTTT
- TRBJ2-1 TRBV5-6 - CASSLVDIGQLYNEQFF TGTGCCAGCAGCTTGGTTGATATAGGACAGCTATACAATGAGCAGTTCTTC
TRBD1 TRBJ2-7 TRBV7-9 once CASSLVQGAPYEQYF TGTGCCAGCAGCTTAGTTCAGGGGGCTCCCTACGAGCAGTACTTC
TRBD1 TRBJ1-3 TRBV2 - CASVPGQGNGNTIYF TGTGCCAGCGTGCCCGGACAGGGGAATGGAAACACCATATATTTT
TRBD1 TRBJ2-1 TRBV19 few CASSTRDSDYNEQFF TGTGCCAGTAGCACCCGGGACAGCGACTACAATGAGCAGTTCTTC
TRBD1 TRBJ2-7 TRBV4-1 once CASSPQDREESEQYF TGCGCCAGCAGCCCACAGGACAGGGAGGAGAGCGAGCAGTACTTC
- TRBJ2-7 TRBV28 - CASSLWQETYEQYF TGTGCCAGCAGTTTATGGCAGGAAACTTACGAGCAGTACTTC
- TRBJ1-2 TRBV2 - CASRERQANYGYTF TGTGCCAGCAGGGAGCGACAGGCTAACTATGGCTACACCTTC
- TRBJ1-1 TRBV11-2 - CASSLGGGSATEAFF TGTGCCAGCAGCTTAGGGGGGGGAAGCGCCACTGAAGCTTTCTTT
- TRBJ2-4 TRBV5-1 - CASRDMTRNIQYF TGCGCCAGCAGGGACATGACTAGGAACATTCAGTACTTC
- TRBJ1-2 TRBV5-6 - CASSLDSYGYTF TGTGCCAGCAGCTTGGACAGCTATGGCTACACCTTC
- TRBJ2-5 TRBV7-9 few CASSTRDLGGETQYF TGTGCCAGCAGCACCCGGGACCTCGGAGGGGAGACCCAGTACTTC
TRBD1 TRBJ1-5 TRBV10-3 - CAITIKTGERNQPQHF TGTGCCATCACGATAAAGACAGGGGAACGCAATCAGCCCCAGCATTTT
TRBD1 TRBJ2-6 TRBV29-1 once CSVEVWGQGAPGANVLTF TGCAGCGTTGAAGTGTGGGGACAGGGGGCCCCTGGGGCCAACGTCCTGACTTTC
- TRBJ2-7 TRBV2 - CASSALSGSYEQYF TGTGCCAGCAGTGCCCTTTCGGGGTCCTACGAGCAGTACTTC